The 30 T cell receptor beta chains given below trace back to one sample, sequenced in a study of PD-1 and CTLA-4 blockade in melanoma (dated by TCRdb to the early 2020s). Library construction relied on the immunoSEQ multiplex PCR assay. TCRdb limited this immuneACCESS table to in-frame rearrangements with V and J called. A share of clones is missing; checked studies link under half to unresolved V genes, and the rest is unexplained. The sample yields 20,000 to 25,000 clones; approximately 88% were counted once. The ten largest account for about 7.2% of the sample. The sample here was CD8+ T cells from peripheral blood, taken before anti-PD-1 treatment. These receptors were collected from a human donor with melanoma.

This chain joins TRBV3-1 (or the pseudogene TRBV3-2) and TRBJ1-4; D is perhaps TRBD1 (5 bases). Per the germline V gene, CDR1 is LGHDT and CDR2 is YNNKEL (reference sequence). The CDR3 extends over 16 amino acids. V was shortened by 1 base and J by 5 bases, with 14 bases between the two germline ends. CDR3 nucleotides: TGTGCCAGCAGCCAAGTTTCCGACAGCCTCAATGAAAAACTGTTTTTT. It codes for CASSQVSDSLNEKLFF.

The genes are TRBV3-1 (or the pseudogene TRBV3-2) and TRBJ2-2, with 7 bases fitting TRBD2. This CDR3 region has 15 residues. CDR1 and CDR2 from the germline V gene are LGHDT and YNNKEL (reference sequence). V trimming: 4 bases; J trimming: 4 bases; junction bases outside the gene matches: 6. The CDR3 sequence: CASSPSGDPTGELFF. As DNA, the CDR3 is TGTGCCAGCAGCCCGAGCGGGGACCCCACCGGGGAGCTGTTTTTT.

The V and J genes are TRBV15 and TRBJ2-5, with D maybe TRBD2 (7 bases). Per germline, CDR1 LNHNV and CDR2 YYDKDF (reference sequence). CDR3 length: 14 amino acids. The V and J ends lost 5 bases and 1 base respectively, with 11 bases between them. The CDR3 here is CATSGRGAQETQYF. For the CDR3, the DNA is TGTGCCACCAGCGGCCGGGGGGCCCAAGAGACCCAGTACTTC.

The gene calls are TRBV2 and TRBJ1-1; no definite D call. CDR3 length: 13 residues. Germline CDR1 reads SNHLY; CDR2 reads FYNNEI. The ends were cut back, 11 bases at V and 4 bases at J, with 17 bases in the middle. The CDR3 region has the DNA TGTGCCGTATCCATGGGGAGCGGCACTGAAGCTTTCTTT. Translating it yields CAVSMGSGTEAFF.

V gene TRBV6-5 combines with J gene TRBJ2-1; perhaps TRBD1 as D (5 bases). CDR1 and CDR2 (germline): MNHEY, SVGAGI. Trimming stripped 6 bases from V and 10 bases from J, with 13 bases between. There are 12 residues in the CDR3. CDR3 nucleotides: TGTGCCAGCAGCCTAGGACATAAGGAGCAGTTCTTC. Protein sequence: CASSLGHKEQFF.

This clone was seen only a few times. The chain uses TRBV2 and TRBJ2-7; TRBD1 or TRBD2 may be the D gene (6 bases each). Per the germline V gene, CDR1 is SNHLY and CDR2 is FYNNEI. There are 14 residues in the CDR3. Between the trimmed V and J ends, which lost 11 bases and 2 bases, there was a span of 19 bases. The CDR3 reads CAGQRSGDPYEQYF. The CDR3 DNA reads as TGTGCCGGACAGCGTTCGGGGGACCCCTACGAGCAGTACTTC.

The CDR3 DNA follows: TGTGCCAGCAGCGTTACAGACGGGAACACTGAAGCTTTCTTT. Its translation: CASSVTDGNTEAFF. The rearrangement joins TRBV7-9 to TRBJ1-1; D is unresolved. V was clipped by 5 bases and J by 1 base, with 11 bases between them. Per the germline V gene, CDR1 is SEHNR and CDR2 is FQNEAQ (reference sequence). The CDR3 extends over 14 amino acids.

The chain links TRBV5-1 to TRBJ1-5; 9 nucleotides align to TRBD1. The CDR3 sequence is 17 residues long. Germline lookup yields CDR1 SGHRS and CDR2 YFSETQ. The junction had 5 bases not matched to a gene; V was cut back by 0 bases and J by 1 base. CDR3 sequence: CASSLGPTGGSNQPQHF. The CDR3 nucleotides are TGCGCCAGCAGCTTGGGCCCGACAGGGGGAAGCAATCAGCCCCAGCATTTT. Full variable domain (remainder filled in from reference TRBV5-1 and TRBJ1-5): KAGVTQTPRYLIKTRGQQVTLSCSPISGHRSVSWYQQTPGQGLQFLFEYFSETQRNKGNFPGRFSGRQFSNSRSEMNVSTLELGDSALYLCASSLGPTGGSNQPQHFGDGTRLSIL.

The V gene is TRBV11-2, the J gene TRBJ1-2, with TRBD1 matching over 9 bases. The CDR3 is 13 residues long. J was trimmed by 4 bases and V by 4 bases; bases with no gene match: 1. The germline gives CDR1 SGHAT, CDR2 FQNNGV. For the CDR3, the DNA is TGTGCCAGCAGCTCGGGACAGGGCTATGGCTACACCTTC. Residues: CASSSGQGYGYTF.

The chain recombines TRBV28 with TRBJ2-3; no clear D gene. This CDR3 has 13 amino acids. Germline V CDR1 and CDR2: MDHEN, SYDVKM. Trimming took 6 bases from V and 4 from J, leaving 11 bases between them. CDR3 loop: CASSPRRADTQYF. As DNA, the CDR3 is TGTGCCAGCAGCCCCCGCCGGGCAGATACGCAGTATTTT. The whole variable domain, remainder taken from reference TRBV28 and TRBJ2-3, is DVKVTQSSRYLVKRTGEKVFLECVQDMDHENMFWYRQDPGLGLRLIYFSYDVKMKEKGDIPEGYSVSREKKERFSLILESASTNQTSMYLCASSPRRADTQYFGPGTRLTVL.

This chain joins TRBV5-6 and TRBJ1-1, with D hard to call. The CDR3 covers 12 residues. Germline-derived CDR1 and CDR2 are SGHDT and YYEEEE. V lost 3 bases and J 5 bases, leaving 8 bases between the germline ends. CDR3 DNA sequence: TGTGCCAGCAGCTCGGGTGGGACTGAAGCTTTCTTT. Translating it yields CASSSGGTEAFF.

The CDR3 region has the DNA TGCAGCGTCAAAATAGGACAGGCCGAGCAGTACTTC. Protein product: CSVKIGQAEQYF. The chain is built from TRBV29-1 and TRBJ2-7; TRBD1 matches at 7 bases. The CDR3 consists of 12 residues. CDR1 is SQVTM and CDR2 is ANQGSEA in the germline V gene. The V segment lost 6 bases and the J segment 6 bases; nucleotides outside the gene matches: 8.

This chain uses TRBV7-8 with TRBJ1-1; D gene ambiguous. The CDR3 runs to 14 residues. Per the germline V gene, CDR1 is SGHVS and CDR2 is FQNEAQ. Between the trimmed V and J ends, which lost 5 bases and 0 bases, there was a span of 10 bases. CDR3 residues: CASSPDPMNTEAFF. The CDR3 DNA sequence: TGTGCCAGCAGCCCCGACCCCATGAACACTGAAGCTTTCTTT.

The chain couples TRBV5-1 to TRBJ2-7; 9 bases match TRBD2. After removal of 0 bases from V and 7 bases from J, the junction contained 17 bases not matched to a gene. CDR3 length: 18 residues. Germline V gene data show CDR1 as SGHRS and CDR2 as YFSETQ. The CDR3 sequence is CASSLGPLAGSLLEEQYF. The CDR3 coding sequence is TGCGCCAGCAGCTTGGGGCCCCTAGCGGGGTCCCTCCTGGAAGAGCAGTACTTC.

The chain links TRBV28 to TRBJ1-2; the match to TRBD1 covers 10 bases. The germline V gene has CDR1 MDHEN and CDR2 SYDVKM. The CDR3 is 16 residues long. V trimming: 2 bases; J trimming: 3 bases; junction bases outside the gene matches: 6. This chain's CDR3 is CASSLRDRGEHYGYTF. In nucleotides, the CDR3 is TGTGCCAGCAGTTTACGGGACAGGGGAGAACACTATGGCTACACCTTC.

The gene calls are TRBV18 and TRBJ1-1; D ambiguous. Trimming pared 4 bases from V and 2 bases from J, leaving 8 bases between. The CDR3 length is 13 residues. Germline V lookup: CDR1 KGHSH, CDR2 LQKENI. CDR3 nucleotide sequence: TGTGCCAGCTCACTTTCCCCTAACACTGAAGCTTTCTTT. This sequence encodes CASSLSPNTEAFF.

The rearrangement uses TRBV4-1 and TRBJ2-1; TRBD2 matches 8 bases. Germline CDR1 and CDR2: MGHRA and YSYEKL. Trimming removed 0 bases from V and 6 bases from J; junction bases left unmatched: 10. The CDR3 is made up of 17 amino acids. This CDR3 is CASSQEGSGGASNEQFF. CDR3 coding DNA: TGCGCCAGCAGCCAAGAGGGAAGCGGGGGCGCGAGCAATGAGCAGTTCTTC.

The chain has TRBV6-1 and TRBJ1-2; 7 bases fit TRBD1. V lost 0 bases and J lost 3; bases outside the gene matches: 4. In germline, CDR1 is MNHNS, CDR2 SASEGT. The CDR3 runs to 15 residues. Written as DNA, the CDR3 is TGTGCCAGCAGTGAAGCGGCAGGGGGATACTATGGCTACACCTTC. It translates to CASSEAAGGYYGYTF.

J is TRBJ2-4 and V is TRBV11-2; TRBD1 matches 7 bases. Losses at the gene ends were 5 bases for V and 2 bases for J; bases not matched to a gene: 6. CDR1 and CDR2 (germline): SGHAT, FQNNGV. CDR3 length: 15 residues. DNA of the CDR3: TGTGCCAGCAGCGGTTTGACAGGGTCCAAAAACATTCAGTACTTC. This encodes CASSGLTGSKNIQYF.

The CDR3 loop reads CASSPSVPPNTEAFF. The DNA of the CDR3 is TGCGCCAGCAGCCCCTCGGTACCGCCAAACACTGAAGCTTTCTTT. The chain links TRBV4-1 to TRBJ1-1; D is ambiguous. V lost 4 bases and J 2 bases, leaving 14 bases between the germline ends. Germline CDR1 reads MGHRA; CDR2 reads YSYEKL. The CDR3 runs to 15 residues.

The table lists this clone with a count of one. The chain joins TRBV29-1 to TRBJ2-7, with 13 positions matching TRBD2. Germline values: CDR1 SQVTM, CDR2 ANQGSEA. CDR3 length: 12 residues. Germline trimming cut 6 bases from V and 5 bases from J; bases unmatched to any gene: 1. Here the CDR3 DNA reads TGCAGCGTCGGGACTAGCGGGGACGAGCAGTACTTC. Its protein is CSVGTSGDEQYF.

CDR3 in amino acids: CASSSPGQGQTNYGYTF. CDR3 sequence (DNA): TGTGCCAGCAGCTCACCGGGACAGGGACAAACTAACTATGGCTACACCTTC. The chain has TRBV7-9 and TRBJ1-2; 9 bases align to TRBD1. Germline V lookup: CDR1 SEHNR, CDR2 FQNEAQ (reference sequence). V shed 4 bases, J shed 0 bases, and the junction held 9 bases outside the gene matches. This CDR3 has 17 amino acids.

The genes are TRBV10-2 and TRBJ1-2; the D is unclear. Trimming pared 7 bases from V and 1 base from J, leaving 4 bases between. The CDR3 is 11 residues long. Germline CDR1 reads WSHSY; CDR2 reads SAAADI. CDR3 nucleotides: TGCGCCAGCACGGATAACTATGGCTACACCTTC. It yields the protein CASTDNYGYTF.

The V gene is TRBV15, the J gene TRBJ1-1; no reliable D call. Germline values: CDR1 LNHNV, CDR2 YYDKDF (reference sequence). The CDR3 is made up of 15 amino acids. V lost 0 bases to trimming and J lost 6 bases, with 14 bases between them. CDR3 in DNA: TGTGCCACCAGCAGAGACGAGTTTCGAGAGGCTGAAGCTTTCTTT. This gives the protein CATSRDEFREAEAFF.

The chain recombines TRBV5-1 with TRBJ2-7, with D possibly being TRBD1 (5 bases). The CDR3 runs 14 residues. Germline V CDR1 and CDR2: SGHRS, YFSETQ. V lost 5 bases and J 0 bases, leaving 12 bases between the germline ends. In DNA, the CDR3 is TGCGCCAGCAGGTATGACAGCTACTCCTACGAGCAGTACTTC. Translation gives CASRYDSYSYEQYF.

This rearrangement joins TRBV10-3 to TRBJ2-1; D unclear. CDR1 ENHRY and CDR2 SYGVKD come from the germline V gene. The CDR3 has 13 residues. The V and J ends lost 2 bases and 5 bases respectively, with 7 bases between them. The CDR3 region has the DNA TGTGCCATCAGTGAGGAGCTGAACAATGAGCAGTTCTTC. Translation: CAISEELNNEQFF.

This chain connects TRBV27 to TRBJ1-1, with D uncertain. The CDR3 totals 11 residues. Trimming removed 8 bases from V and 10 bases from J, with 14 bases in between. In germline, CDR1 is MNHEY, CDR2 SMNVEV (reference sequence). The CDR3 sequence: CASGSIASAFF. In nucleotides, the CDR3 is TGTGCCAGCGGATCGATAGCTTCAGCTTTCTTT.

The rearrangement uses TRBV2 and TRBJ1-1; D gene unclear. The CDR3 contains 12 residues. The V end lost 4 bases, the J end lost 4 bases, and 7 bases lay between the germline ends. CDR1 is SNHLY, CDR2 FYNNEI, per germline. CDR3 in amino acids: CASSGVGTEAFF. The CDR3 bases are TGTGCCAGCAGTGGGGTGGGCACTGAAGCTTTCTTT.

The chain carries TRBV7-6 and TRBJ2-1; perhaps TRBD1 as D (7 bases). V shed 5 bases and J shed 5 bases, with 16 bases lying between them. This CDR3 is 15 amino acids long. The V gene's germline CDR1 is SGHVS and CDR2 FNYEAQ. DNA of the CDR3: TGTGCCAGCAGCCCACTGACAGGGAGGAACAATGAGCAGTTCTTC. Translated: CASSPLTGRNNEQFF.

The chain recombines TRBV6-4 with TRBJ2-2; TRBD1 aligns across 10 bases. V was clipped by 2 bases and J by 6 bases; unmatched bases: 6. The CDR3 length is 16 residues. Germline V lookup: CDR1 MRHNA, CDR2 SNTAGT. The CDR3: CASSDPPGQGPGELFF. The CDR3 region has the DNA TGTGCCAGCAGTGACCCACCGGGACAGGGGCCCGGGGAGCTGTTTTTT.